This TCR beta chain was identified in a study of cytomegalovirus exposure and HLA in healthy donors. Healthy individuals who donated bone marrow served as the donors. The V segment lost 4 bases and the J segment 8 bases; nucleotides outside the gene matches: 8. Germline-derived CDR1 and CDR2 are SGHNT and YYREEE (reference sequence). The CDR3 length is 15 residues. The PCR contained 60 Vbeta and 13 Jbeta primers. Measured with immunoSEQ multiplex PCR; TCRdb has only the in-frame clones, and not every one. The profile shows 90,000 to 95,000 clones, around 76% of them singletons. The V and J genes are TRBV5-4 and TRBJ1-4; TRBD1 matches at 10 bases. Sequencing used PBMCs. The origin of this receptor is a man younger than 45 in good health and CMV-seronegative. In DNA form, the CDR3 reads TGTGCCAGCAGCCCCGGGACAGGGGTAGTAGAAAAACTGTTTTTT. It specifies CASSPGTGVVEKLFF.